This TCR beta chain was obtained from a study of blood T cell repertoires in COVID-19. At the level of the study: Acute-phase and convalescent COVID-19 samples originated in the United States, Italy and Spain. PBMCs, B-cell-depleted T cells, or T cells provided the cDNA or gDNA that made up the material.

Unmatched junction bases numbered 8, after V lost 7 bases and J lost 0 bases. The CDR3 is 16 residues long. Germline V gene sequence: CDR1 LGHNT, CDR2 FRNRAP. Authors' processing steps: The assay estimated nucleated cells by amplifying reference gene primers. The protocol was immunoSEQ multiplex PCR, while the TCRdb copy is restricted to in-frame clones and leaves out a portion. The V and J calls and clone size are taken from that table; D and trimming were inferred from the DNA. The sample yields about 130,000 clones, 60% to 80% seen once. The receptor comes from a man in his sixties who had recovered from COVID-19. The chain has TRBV12-5 and TRBJ2-2, with TRBD1 matching 7 bases. The sequenced material came from peripheral blood. This chain's CDR3 is CASALPGTANTGELFF. The CDR3 bases are TGTGCTAGTGCCCTGCCCGGGACAGCGAACACCGGGGAGCTGTTTTTT.